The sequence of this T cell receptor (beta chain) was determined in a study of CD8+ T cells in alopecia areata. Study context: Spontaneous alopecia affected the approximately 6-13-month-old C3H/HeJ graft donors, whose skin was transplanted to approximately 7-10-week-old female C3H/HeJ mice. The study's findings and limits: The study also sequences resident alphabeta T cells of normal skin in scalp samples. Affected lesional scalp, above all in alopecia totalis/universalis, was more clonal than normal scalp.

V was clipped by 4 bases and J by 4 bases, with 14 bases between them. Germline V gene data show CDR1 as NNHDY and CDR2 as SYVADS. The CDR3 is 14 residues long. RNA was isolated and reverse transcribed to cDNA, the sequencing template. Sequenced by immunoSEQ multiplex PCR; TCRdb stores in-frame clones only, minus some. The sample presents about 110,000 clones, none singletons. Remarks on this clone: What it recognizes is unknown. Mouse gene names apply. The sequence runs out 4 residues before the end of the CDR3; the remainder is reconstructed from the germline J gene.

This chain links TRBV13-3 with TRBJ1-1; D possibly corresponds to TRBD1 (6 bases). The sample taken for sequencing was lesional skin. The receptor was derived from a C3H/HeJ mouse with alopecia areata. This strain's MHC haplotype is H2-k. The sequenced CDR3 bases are TGTGCCAGCAGTACCAGGGGTTGGAGCACA. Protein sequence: CASSTRGWST. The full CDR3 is CASSTRGWSTEVFF.